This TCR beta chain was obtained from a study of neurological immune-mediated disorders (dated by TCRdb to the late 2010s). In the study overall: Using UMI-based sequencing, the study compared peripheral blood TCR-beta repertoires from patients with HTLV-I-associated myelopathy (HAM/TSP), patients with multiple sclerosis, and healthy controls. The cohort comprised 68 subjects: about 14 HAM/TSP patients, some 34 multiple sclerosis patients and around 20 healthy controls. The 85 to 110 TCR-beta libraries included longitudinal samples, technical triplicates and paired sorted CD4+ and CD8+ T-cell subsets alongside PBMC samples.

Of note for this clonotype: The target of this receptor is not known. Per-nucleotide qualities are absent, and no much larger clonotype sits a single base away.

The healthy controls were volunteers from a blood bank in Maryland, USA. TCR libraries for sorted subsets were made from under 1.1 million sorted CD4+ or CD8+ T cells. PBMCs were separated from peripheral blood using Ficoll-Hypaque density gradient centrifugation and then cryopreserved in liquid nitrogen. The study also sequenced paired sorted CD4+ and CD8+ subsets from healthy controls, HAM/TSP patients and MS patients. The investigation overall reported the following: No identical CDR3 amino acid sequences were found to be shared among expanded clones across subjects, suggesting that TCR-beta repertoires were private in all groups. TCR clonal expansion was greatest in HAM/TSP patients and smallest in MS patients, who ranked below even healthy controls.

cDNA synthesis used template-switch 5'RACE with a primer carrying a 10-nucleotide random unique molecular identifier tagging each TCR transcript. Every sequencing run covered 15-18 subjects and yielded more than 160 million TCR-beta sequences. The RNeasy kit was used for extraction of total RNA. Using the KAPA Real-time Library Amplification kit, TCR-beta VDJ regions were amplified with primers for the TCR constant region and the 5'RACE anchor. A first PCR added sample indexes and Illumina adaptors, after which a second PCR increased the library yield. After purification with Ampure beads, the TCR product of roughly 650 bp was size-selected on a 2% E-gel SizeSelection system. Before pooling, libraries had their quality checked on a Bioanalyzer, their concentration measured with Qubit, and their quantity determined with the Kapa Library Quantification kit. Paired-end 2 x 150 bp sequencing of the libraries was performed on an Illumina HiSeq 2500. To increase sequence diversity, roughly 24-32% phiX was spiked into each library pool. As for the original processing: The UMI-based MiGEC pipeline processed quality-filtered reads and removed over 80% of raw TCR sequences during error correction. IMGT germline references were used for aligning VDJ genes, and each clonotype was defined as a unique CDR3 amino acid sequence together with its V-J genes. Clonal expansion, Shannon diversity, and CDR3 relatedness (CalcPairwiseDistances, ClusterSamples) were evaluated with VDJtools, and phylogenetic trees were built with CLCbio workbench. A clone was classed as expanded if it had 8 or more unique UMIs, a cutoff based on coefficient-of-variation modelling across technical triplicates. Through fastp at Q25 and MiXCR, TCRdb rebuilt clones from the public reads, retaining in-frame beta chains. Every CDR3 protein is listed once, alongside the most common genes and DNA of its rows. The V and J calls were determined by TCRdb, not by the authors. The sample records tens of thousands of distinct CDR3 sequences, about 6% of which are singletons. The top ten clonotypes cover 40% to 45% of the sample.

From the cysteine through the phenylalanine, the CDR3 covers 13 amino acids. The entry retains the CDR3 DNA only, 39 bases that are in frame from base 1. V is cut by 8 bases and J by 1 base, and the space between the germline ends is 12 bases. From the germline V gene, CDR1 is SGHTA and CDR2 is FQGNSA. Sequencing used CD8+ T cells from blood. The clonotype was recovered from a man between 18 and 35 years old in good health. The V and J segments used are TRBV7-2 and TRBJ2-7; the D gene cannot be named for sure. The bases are TGTGCCAGCGGACCTCGGCGGTCCTACGAGCAGTACTTC. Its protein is CASGPRRSYEQYF. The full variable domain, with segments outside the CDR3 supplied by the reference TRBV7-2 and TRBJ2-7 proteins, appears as GAGVSQSPSNKVTEKGKDVELRCDPISGHTALYWYRQSLGQGLEFLIYFQGNSAPDKSGLPSDRFSAERTGGSVSTLTIQRTQQEDSAVYLCASGPRRSYEQYFGPGTRLTVT.